This TCR beta chain came from a study of glioma-infiltrating T cells. Study observations and caveats: Non-neoplastic patients had below-expected tissue-blood divergence, while all gliomas exceeded expectation. Tissue and blood shared very few CDR3 sequences.

In its sample, this clonotype was seen once. Its antigen is not identified. The junction departs from the called germline gene at one end, perhaps through a read error. The iRepertoire nested amplicon-rescue multiplex PCR amplified TCR alpha and beta CDR3s from RNA. TCRdb used MiXCR to reprocess the multiplex PCR reads, holding one entry per CDR3 protein. The profile shows approximately 190,000 distinct CDR3 sequences, 25% to 35% of them singletons. The CDR3 is 15 residues long. Germline CDR1 and CDR2: SQVTM and ANQGSEA. The sequenced sample was glioma tissue, nonneoplastic brain tissue, or PBMCs (not recorded which). The clonotype was recovered from a human donor with low-grade glioma or glioblastoma, undergoing nonglioma brain surgery, or in good health (not recorded which). This chain joins TRBV29-1 and TRBJ1-2; 7 bases match TRBD1. CDR3 amino acids: CSVRVAAQGFYVYTF. The CDR3 DNA follows: TGCAGCGTTCGAGTGGCTGCACAGGGGTTCTATGTCTACACCTTC.